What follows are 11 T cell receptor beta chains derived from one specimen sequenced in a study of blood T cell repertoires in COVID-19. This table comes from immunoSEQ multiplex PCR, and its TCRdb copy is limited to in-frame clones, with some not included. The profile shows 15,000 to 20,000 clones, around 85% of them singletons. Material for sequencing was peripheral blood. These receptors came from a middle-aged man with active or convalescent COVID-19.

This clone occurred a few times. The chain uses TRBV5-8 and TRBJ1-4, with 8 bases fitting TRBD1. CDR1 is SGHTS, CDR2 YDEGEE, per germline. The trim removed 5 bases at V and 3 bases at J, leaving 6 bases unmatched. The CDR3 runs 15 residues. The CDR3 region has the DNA TGTGCCAGCAGTGGCCGGACAGGGCCTAATGAAAAACTGTTTTTT. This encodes CASSGRTGPNEKLFF.

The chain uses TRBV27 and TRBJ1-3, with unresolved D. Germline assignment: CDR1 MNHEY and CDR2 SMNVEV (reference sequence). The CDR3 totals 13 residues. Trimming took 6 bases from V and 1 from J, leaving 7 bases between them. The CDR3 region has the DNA TGTGCCAGCAGGAGGCTGTCTGGAAACACCATATATTTT. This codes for CASRRLSGNTIYF.

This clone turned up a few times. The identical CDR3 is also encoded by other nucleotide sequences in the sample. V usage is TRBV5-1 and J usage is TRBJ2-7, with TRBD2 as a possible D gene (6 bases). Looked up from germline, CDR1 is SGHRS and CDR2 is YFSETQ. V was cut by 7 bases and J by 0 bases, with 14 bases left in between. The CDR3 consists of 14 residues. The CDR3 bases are TGCGCCAGCCACTCGGGGGATTACTCCTACGAGCAGTACTTC. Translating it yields CASHSGDYSYEQYF.

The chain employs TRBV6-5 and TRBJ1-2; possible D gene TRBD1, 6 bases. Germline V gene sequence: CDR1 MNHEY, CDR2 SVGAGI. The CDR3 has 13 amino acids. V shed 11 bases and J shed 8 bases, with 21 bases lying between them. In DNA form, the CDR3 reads TGTGCCGCTAAGCGGGACACCTTGAGGGGCTACACCTTC. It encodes CAAKRDTLRGYTF.

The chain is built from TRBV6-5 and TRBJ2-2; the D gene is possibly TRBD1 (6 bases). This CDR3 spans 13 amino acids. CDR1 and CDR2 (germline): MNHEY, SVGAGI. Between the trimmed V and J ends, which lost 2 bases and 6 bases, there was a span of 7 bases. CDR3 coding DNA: TGTGCCAGCAGTTACGGACAGTCCGGGGAGCTGTTTTTT. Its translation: CASSYGQSGELFF.

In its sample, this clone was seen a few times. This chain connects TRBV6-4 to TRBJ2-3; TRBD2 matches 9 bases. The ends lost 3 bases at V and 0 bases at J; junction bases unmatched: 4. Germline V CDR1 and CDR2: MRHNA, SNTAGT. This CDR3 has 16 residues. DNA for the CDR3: TGTGCCAGCAGTGAGACAAGCGGGGGGAGCACAGATACGCAGTATTTT. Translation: CASSETSGGSTDTQYF.

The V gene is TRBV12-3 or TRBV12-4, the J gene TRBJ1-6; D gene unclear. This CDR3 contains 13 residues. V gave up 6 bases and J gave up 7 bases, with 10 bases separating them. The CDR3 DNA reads TGTGCCAGCAGGCGACGGGAAAATTCACCCCTCCACTTT. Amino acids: CASRRRENSPLHF.

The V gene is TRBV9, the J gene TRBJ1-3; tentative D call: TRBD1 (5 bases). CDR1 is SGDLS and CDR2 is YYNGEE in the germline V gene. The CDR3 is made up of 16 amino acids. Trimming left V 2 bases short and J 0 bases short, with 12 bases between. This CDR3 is CASSVAQDPSGNTIYF. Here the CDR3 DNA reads TGTGCCAGCAGCGTCGCACAGGACCCCTCTGGAAACACCATATATTTT.

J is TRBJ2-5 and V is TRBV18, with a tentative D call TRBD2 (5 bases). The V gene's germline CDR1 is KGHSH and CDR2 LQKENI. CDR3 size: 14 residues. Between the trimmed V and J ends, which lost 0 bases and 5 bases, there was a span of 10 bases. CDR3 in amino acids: CASSPPSGSETQYF. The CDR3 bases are TGTGCCAGCTCACCACCTTCGGGATCTGAGACCCAGTACTTC.

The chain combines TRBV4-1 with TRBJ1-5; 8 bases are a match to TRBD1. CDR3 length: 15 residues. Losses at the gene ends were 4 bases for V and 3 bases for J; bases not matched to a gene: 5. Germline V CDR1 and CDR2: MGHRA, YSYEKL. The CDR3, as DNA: TGCGCCAGCAGCCTATCGGGACAGGTCAATCAGCCCCAGCATTTT. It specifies CASSLSGQVNQPQHF.

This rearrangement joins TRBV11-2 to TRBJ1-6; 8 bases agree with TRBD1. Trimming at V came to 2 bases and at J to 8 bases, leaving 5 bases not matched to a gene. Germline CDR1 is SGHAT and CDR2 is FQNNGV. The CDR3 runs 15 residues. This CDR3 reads CASSLIGTGHSPLHF. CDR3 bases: TGTGCCAGCAGCTTAATAGGGACAGGACATTCACCCCTCCACTTT.